The present TCR beta chain was sequenced within a study of naive and memory T cell subsets. Study-level results: Between naive and memory subsets, TCR abundance power law exponents differed. Possibly reflecting memory cells re-expressing CD45RA, a few larger clonotypes occurred in naive repertoires, especially CD8.

This clonotype was observed a handful of times. Its specificity is unknown. Two oligonucleotides, mixed equimolar, formed the beta constant-region primer covering TRBC1 and TRBC2. The ligated cDNA underwent four PCR rounds using SP2 and nested alpha and beta constant-region primers. Ligation attached a single-stranded oligonucleotide with a 12-nucleotide UMI and the SP2 primer to the cDNA 3' end. TCRdb re-called the UMI-ligation and nested PCR reads through MiXCR, storing one row per CDR3 protein. The sample includes around 140,000 distinct CDR3 sequences, approximately 21% of them seen just once. Germline assignment: CDR1 LNHDA and CDR2 SQIVND (reference sequence). The CDR3 is made up of 18 amino acids. With V trimmed by 0 bases and J by 5 bases, 9 bases remained unmatched. CD8 T cells were positively selected from what remained after CD4 positive selection.

J is TRBJ2-1 and V is TRBV19; 11 nucleotides agree with TRBD2. The sample was naive CD8+ T cells from blood. The clonotype originates from a human donor in good health. The CDR3 sequence is CASSIEPTSGSFDNEQFF. CDR3 in DNA: TGTGCCAGTAGTATAGAGCCCACTAGCGGGAGCTTCGACAATGAGCAGTTCTTC.